The subject of this entry is one T cell receptor beta chain. Distinct nucleotide sequences in the sample also encode this CDR3. In germline, CDR1 is SGHNT, CDR2 YYREEE (reference sequence). The CDR3 length is 14 residues. The V and J ends lost 0 bases and 4 bases respectively, with 10 bases between them. The assay was immunoSEQ multiplex PCR, and TCRdb's table has in-frame clones only and misses some. This repertoire shows 2 million to 3 million clones, 90% to 95% found once; its top ten account for about 0.39%. The data originate from a study of shared clonotypes between healthy human individuals. Sequencing was performed on naive CD4+ T cells from PBMCs. Subset meaning: CD45RA+ positively selected. This chain connects TRBV5-4 to TRBJ1-1; D may be TRBD1 (5 bases). This receptor was obtained from a man aged 18 to 30 in good health. Some clones in this sample may be carry-over from other donors' samples. The CDR3 is CASSLAGGGTEAFF. The CDR3 DNA is TGTGCCAGCAGCTTGGCCGGGGGGGGCACTGAAGCTTTCTTT.